This TCR beta chain was retrieved from a study of breast tumors, draining lymph nodes, adjacent tissues. Study-level findings and limits: Data fit most tumor T cells coming from lymph node, expanding in tumor. Tumor T cell lymph node origin was a supported hypothesis, not proven.

Samples came from axillary lymph nodes draining the breast cancer. There are many counts of this clonotype. Its antigen is not known. Via MiXCR, TCRdb re-called the multiplex PCR reads, giving one row per CDR3 protein. The data contain about 220,000 distinct CDR3 sequences, less than 40% of them singletons. The specimen was axillary lymph node tissue. This sequence was found in a female donor with breast cancer. Some clones in this sample may be carry-over from other donors' samples.

The CDR3 coding sequence is TGTGCCAGCAGTGATGTCCCCACTAGCGGATTCTCCTACGAGCAGTACTTC. Its translation is CASSDVPTSGFSYEQYF. This sequence joins TRBV2 and TRBJ2-7; 8 bases are shared with TRBD2. Germline V gene lookup returns CDR1 SNHLY and CDR2 FYNNEI. Trimming at V came to 3 bases and at J to 0 bases, leaving 10 bases not matched to a gene. The CDR3 runs 17 residues.